One and the same sample provided the 2 T cell receptor beta chains below, sequenced in a study of cytomegalovirus exposure and HLA in healthy donors. Primers: 60 Vbeta forward and 13 Jbeta reverse. Generated by immunoSEQ multiplex PCR, the TCRdb table keeps only in-frame clones and is missing some. The sample contains about 180,000 clones, around 79% of which appear only once. Sequenced: PBMCs. These TCRs come from a woman aged 40 to 50 in good health and CMV-seronegative.

The gene calls are TRBV25-1 and TRBJ1-2; D is unresolved. The CDR3 covers 16 residues. The germline gives CDR1 MGHDK, CDR2 SYGVNS. With 1 base removed from V and 8 bases from J, the gap between germline ends came to 20 bases. The CDR3 DNA reads as TGTGCCAGCAGTGAATCCACATTACCCCTCGGAGGCGGCTACACCTTC. It encodes CASSESTLPLGGGYTF.

A single count supports this clone. V is TRBV27 and J is TRBJ2-1; D possibly corresponds to TRBD2 (6 bases). Germline V gene sequence: CDR1 MNHEY, CDR2 SMNVEV (reference sequence). V was clipped by 7 bases and J by 8 bases, with 15 bases between them. The CDR3 runs to 13 residues. CDR3 sequence (DNA): TGTGCCAGCATCGGGTGGGGGGTGGATGAGCAGTTCTTC. This translates into CASIGWGVDEQFF.